A single sample is the source of the 26 T cell receptor beta chains below, sequenced in a study of shared clonotypes between healthy human individuals. Using immunoSEQ multiplex PCR, the repertoire was profiled, and TCRdb retains in-frame clones only, with some absent. Here the sample spans 1.4 million or so clones, 98% being singletons. Sequencing was carried out using naive CD4+ T cells sorted from blood. Subset defined: CD45RA+ positively selected. These receptors were obtained from a man under 40 in good health.

The rearrangement uses TRBV18 and TRBJ2-7, with D perhaps assigned TRBD1 or TRBD2 (5 bases each). CDR1 is KGHSH and CDR2 is LQKENI in the germline V gene. Between the trimmed V and J ends, which lost 6 bases and 6 bases, there was a span of 12 bases. The CDR3 is 12 residues long. The chain's CDR3 is CASSPGAAEQYF. Written as DNA, the CDR3 is TGTGCCAGCTCGCCCGGGGCGGCCGAGCAGTACTTC. Full variable domain (outside the CDR3, taken from reference TRBV18 and TRBJ2-7): NAGVMQNPRHLVRRRGQEARLRCSPMKGHSHVYWYRQLPEEGLKFMVYLQKENIIDESGMPKERFSAEFPKEGPSILRIQQVVRGDSAAYFCASSPGAAEQYFGPGTRLTVT.

This chain links TRBV18 with TRBJ2-3; 10 bases agree with TRBD2. The CDR3 extends over 18 amino acids. V gave up 2 bases and J gave up 1 base; unmatched junction bases: 9. Germline CDR1 is KGHSH and CDR2 is LQKENI. The DNA for the CDR3 is TGTGCCAGCTCACCATTGGTAGCGGGAGGAAGTCGCACAGATACGCAGTATTTT. This gives the protein CASSPLVAGGSRTDTQYF. The full variable domain, its missing parts supplied by reference TRBV18 and TRBJ2-3, is NAGVMQNPRHLVRRRGQEARLRCSPMKGHSHVYWYRQLPEEGLKFMVYLQKENIIDESGMPKERFSAEFPKEGPSILRIQQVVRGDSAAYFCASSPLVAGGSRTDTQYFGPGTRLTVL.

J is TRBJ2-7 and V is TRBV5-1; 9 bases are shared with TRBD2. Germline CDR1 and CDR2: SGHRS and YFSETQ. The trim removed 4 bases at V and 0 bases at J, leaving 2 bases unmatched. The CDR3 extends over 14 amino acids. CDR3 amino acids: CASSRTSDSYEQYF. The DNA of the CDR3 is TGCGCCAGCAGCCGGACTAGCGACTCCTACGAGCAGTACTTC.

The genes are TRBV5-1 and TRBJ2-7; the match to TRBD1 covers 10 bases. J was trimmed by 3 bases and V by 4 bases; bases with no gene match: 10. This CDR3 contains 16 residues. CDR1 and CDR2 from the germline V gene are SGHRS and YFSETQ. The CDR3 DNA reads TGCGCCAGCAGCCTACGGACAGGGGGAACATTCTACGAGCAGTACTTC. Translation gives CASSLRTGGTFYEQYF.

This chain joins TRBV30 and TRBJ1-3; D call uncertain. The CDR3 consists of 15 residues. Germline-derived CDR1 and CDR2 are GTSNPN and SVGIG (reference sequence). With 1 base removed from V and 0 bases from J, the gap between germline ends came to 10 bases. CDR3 sequence (DNA): TGTGCCTGGAGTGGGAGGCGAAACTCTGGAAACACCATATATTTT. This gives the protein CAWSGRRNSGNTIYF.

The chain recombines TRBV7-7 with TRBJ2-3, with 7 bases matching TRBD1. V shed 0 bases, J shed 13 bases, and the junction held 7 bases outside the gene matches. This CDR3 has 13 amino acids. Germline V gives CDR1 SSHAT, CDR2 FNYEAQ (reference sequence). CDR3 amino acids: CASSLALGTEEYF. The CDR3 bases are TGTGCCAGCAGCTTAGCGTTAGGGACAGAGGAGTATTTT.

The V call is TRBV9, the J call TRBJ1-2; 7 nucleotides agree with TRBD1. The CDR3 is 16 residues long. Germline CDR1 reads SGDLS; CDR2 reads YYNGEE. With 0 bases clipped from V and 4 bases from J, the junction kept 9 bases outside the gene matches. CDR3 amino acids: CASSVAAGGSGYGYTF. The CDR3, as DNA: TGTGCCAGCAGCGTAGCAGCAGGGGGTAGTGGCTATGGCTACACCTTC. The full variable domain, its missing parts supplied by reference TRBV9 and TRBJ1-2, is DSGVTQTPKHLITATGQRVTLRCSPRSGDLSVYWYQQSLDQGLQFLIQYYNGEERAKGNILERFSAQQFPDLHSELNLSSLELGDSALYFCASSVAAGGSGYGYTFGSGTRLTVV.

The chain carries TRBV6-1 and TRBJ2-3; TRBD2 agrees at 8 bases. The CDR3 has 15 residues. Trimming cost V 6 bases and J 1 base; bases outside gene matches: 6. CDR1 MNHNS and CDR2 SASEGT come from the germline V gene. CDR3 loop: CASSWGREGTDTQYF. Here the CDR3 DNA reads TGTGCCAGCAGCTGGGGGCGGGAGGGCACAGATACGCAGTATTTT.

This chain uses TRBV6-1 with TRBJ1-2; weak D call: TRBD1 (6 bases). The CDR3 is 15 amino acids. Trimming pared 6 bases from V and 0 bases from J, leaving 14 bases between. CDR1 and CDR2 from the germline V gene are MNHNS and SASEGT. This CDR3 reads CASSRDMGSNYGYTF. The CDR3 DNA reads TGTGCCAGCAGCAGGGACATGGGATCTAACTATGGCTACACCTTC.

CDR3 protein: CASSERTGGTDTQYF. The CDR3 region has the DNA TGTGCCAGCAGTGAAAGGACAGGGGGAACAGATACGCAGTATTTT. The chain has TRBV2 and TRBJ2-3, with 10 bases lining up with TRBD1. Germline values: CDR1 SNHLY, CDR2 FYNNEI. V gave up 2 bases and J gave up 3 bases; unmatched junction bases: 2. The CDR3 totals 15 residues. Based on the CDR3 plus reference TRBV2 and TRBJ2-3, the full variable domain is EPEVTQTPSHQVTQMGQEVILRCVPISNHLYFYWYRQILGQKVEFLVSFYNNEISEKSEIFDDQFSVERPDGSNFTLKIRSTKLEDSAMYFCASSERTGGTDTQYFGPGTRLTVL.

The gene calls are TRBV11-1 and TRBJ2-3, with 10 bases lining up with TRBD2. Germline CDR1 is SGHAT and CDR2 is FQDESV (reference sequence). The trim removed 2 bases at V and 4 bases at J, leaving 3 bases unmatched. This CDR3 is 15 amino acids long. CDR3 sequence: CASSLLAGVADTQYF. The DNA of the CDR3 is TGTGCCAGCAGCTTACTAGCGGGAGTAGCAGATACGCAGTATTTT.

The rearrangement links TRBV5-4 to TRBJ2-2; D might be TRBD2 (6 bases). Per the germline V gene, CDR1 is SGHNT and CDR2 is YYREEE (reference sequence). V was cut by 2 bases and J by 0 bases, with 8 bases left in between. The CDR3 is 15 residues long. This CDR3 is CASSFIAANTGELFF. The DNA of the CDR3 is TGTGCCAGCAGCTTTATAGCGGCGAACACCGGGGAGCTGTTTTTT. Full variable domain (remainder filled in from reference TRBV5-4 and TRBJ2-2): ETGVTQSPTHLIKTRGQQVTLRCSSQSGHNTVSWYQQALGQGPQFIFQYYREEENGRGNFPPRFSGLQFPNYSSELNVNALELDDSALYLCASSFIAANTGELFFGEGSRLTVL.

The rearrangement joins TRBV5-1 to TRBJ2-1; no definite D call. Per the germline V gene, CDR1 is SGHRS and CDR2 is YFSETQ. With 2 bases removed from V and 7 bases from J, the gap between germline ends came to 10 bases. CDR3 length: 13 amino acids. The CDR3, as DNA: TGCGCCAGCAGCTTAACGATCGGGAATGAGCAGTTCTTC. This gives the protein CASSLTIGNEQFF.

Remarks on this clone: This CDR3 is also generated by other DNA sequences in the sample. V gene TRBV18 combines with J gene TRBJ2-7; 11 nucleotides align to TRBD1. This CDR3 comprises 16 residues. Germline lookup yields CDR1 KGHSH and CDR2 LQKENI. The V segment lost 3 bases and the J segment 0 bases; nucleotides outside the gene matches: 4. The CDR3 DNA is TGTGCCAGCTCACCTGGGACAGGGGGGTCCTCCTACGAGCAGTACTTC. It translates to CASSPGTGGSSYEQYF.

This chain links TRBV5-1 with TRBJ2-7, with TRBD2 matching 15 bases. CDR1 is SGHRS and CDR2 is YFSETQ in the germline V gene. Unmatched junction bases numbered 6, after V lost 0 bases and J lost 5 bases. The CDR3 is 17 amino acids. CDR3: CASSLALGLAGGNEQYF. The CDR3 region has the DNA TGCGCCAGCAGCTTGGCCCTTGGACTAGCGGGGGGGAACGAGCAGTACTTC. Full variable domain (outside the CDR3, taken from reference TRBV5-1 and TRBJ2-7): KAGVTQTPRYLIKTRGQQVTLSCSPISGHRSVSWYQQTPGQGLQFLFEYFSETQRNKGNFPGRFSGRQFSNSRSEMNVSTLELGDSALYLCASSLALGLAGGNEQYFGPGTRLTVT.

The genes are TRBV7-3 and TRBJ2-1; 14 nucleotides line up with TRBD2. The V gene's germline CDR1 is SGHTA and CDR2 FQGTGA. Germline trimming cut 3 bases from V and 8 bases from J; bases unmatched to any gene: 6. This CDR3 contains 16 residues. The chain's CDR3 is CASSLGLAGAADEQFF. CDR3 coding DNA: TGTGCCAGCAGCTTGGGACTAGCGGGAGCTGCGGATGAGCAGTTCTTC. Variable domain in full (rest from reference TRBV7-3 and TRBJ2-1): GAGVSQTPSNKVTEKGKYVELRCDPISGHTALYWYRQSLGQGPEFLIYFQGTGAADDSGLPNDRFFAVRPEGSVSTLKIQRTERGDSAVYLCASSLGLAGAADEQFFGPGTRLTVL.

Comments on this clone: Other DNA sequences in the sample encode the same CDR3. The chain recombines TRBV7-9 with TRBJ2-5; the D gene is possibly TRBD1 (6 bases). Germline CDR1 reads SEHNR; CDR2 reads FQNEAQ (reference sequence). The CDR3 consists of 13 residues. V was shortened by 2 bases and J by 5 bases, with 9 bases between the two germline ends. The CDR3 spells CASSLQGRETQYF. In DNA, the CDR3 is TGTGCCAGCAGCTTACAGGGGCGGGAGACCCAGTACTTC. Full variable domain (missing parts from reference TRBV7-9 and TRBJ2-5): DTGVSQNPRHKITKRGQNVTFRCDPISEHNRLYWYRQTLGQGPEFLTYFQNEAQLEKSRLLSDRFSAERPKGSFSTLEIQRTEQGDSAMYLCASSLQGRETQYFGPGTRLLVL.

This chain links TRBV2 with TRBJ2-3; TRBD1 might be the D (6 bases). The CDR3 covers 16 residues. Germline V gives CDR1 SNHLY, CDR2 FYNNEI. The V end lost 1 base, the J end lost 2 bases, and 13 bases lay between the germline ends. For the CDR3, the DNA is TGTGCCAGCAGTGAAGAGGCCAGGGGATACACAGATACGCAGTATTTT. Translated, it gives CASSEEARGYTDTQYF.

The chain employs TRBV7-3 and TRBJ2-1; D possibly corresponds to TRBD1 (6 bases). The CDR3 is 12 amino acids. V was shortened by 4 bases and J by 10 bases, with 11 bases between the two germline ends. The germline CDR1 and CDR2 sequences are SGHTA and FQGTGA. CDR3 bases: TGTGCCAGCAGCTCACAGGGCGGAGAGCAGTTCTTC. Amino acid sequence: CASSSQGGEQFF. Filled out from reference TRBV7-3 and TRBJ2-1, the complete variable domain reads GAGVSQTPSNKVTEKGKYVELRCDPISGHTALYWYRQSLGQGPEFLIYFQGTGAADDSGLPNDRFFAVRPEGSVSTLKIQRTERGDSAVYLCASSSQGGEQFFGPGTRLTVL.

The chain links TRBV7-8 to TRBJ2-2; the D is unclear. The V gene's germline CDR1 is SGHVS and CDR2 FQNEAQ. V was shortened by 5 bases and J by 4 bases, with 11 bases between the two germline ends. CDR3 length: 14 residues. In DNA form, the CDR3 reads TGTGCCAGCAGCCCCATCCGAGGCACCGGGGAGCTGTTTTTT. Protein sequence: CASSPIRGTGELFF.

In this sample, this clone turned up once. The rearrangement uses TRBV5-1 and TRBJ2-7, with 8 positions matching TRBD2. V shed 0 bases, J shed 6 bases, and the junction held 11 bases outside the gene matches. This CDR3 has 16 residues. Per germline, CDR1 SGHRS and CDR2 YFSETQ. This CDR3 reads CASSLALAGGGFEQYF. In nucleotides, the CDR3 is TGCGCCAGCAGCTTGGCTCTGGCGGGAGGCGGGTTCGAGCAGTACTTC.

This chain links TRBV14 with TRBJ2-3; 9 bases map to TRBD1. This CDR3 spans 15 amino acids. Unmatched junction bases numbered 7, after V lost 5 bases and J lost 4 bases. Germline V gene sequence: CDR1 SGHDN, CDR2 FVKESK. The CDR3 DNA reads as TGTGCCAGCAGCGACAGAACAGGGGGCGCAGATACGCAGTATTTT. Encoded protein: CASSDRTGGADTQYF.

A remark on this clone: A junction boundary mismatches the germline segment, possibly from a read error. The chain links TRBV7-2 to TRBJ2-7, with D possibly being TRBD2 (6 bases). The CDR3 loop spans 14 amino acids. Germline values: CDR1 SGHTA, CDR2 FQGNSA. Here the CDR3 DNA reads TGTGCCAGCAGGTTAGAGGGAGGATCCTACGAGCAGTACTTC. It translates to CASRLEGGSYEQYF.

This chain connects TRBV7-8 to TRBJ1-5; no reliable D call. V was cut by 4 bases and J by 1 base, with 20 bases left in between. Germline V gene lookup returns CDR1 SGHVS and CDR2 FQNEAQ. There are 18 residues in the CDR3. The CDR3: CASSSGRAVGLSNQPQHF. CDR3 DNA: TGTGCCAGCAGCTCCGGACGGGCCGTCGGGTTAAGCAATCAGCCCCAGCATTTT.

The chain has TRBV14 and TRBJ2-1, with TRBD2 matching 12 bases. The CDR3 sequence is 17 residues long. V dropped 2 bases and J dropped 3; count of bases not matched to a gene: 5. Germline CDR1 and CDR2: SGHDN and FVKESK. CDR3 coding DNA: TGTGCCAGCAGCCAACAATCGGGACTAGCGGGCTACAATGAGCAGTTCTTC. Translation: CASSQQSGLAGYNEQFF.

The rearrangement links TRBV7-8 to TRBJ1-2; possibly TRBD1 for D (5 bases). Trimming stripped 3 bases from V and 4 bases from J, with 15 bases between. The CDR3 has 15 amino acids. The germline CDR1 and CDR2 sequences are SGHVS and FQNEAQ. CDR3 in amino acids: CASSFDLTVVYGYTF. The CDR3 region has the DNA TGTGCCAGCAGCTTCGACTTGACAGTAGTCTATGGCTACACCTTC.